The source of this T cell receptor beta chain is a study of T cells in Graves' hyperthyroidism and ophthalmopathy. As for the study in general: The initial diagnosis was the point when peripheral blood was collected, ahead of any treatment.

J gave up 6 bases and V 6 bases, and 6 bases lay outside the gene matches. The CDR3 consists of 15 residues. Germline V lookup: CDR1 MNHEY, CDR2 SVGEGT. This clonotype has at least ten counts. What it binds is unknown. Amplification of TCR beta CDR3 regions was performed using RNA transcripts as template. An initial round of RT-PCR targeting the TCR CDR3 relied on the HTBI primer set. Via MiXCR, TCRdb re-called the multiplex PCR reads, giving one row per CDR3 protein. The sample carries around 520,000 distinct CDR3 sequences, about an eighth recorded once. Graves' hyperthyroidism was deemed stable absent ophthalmopathy progression within 18 months. Newly diagnosed patients aged 18 to 65 had hyperthyroidism of under 2 months' duration. Study-wide results and caveats: In the blood, most expanded thyroid clonotypes above 0.001 appeared as well.

Source material: blood. The chain is built from TRBV6-2 or TRBV6-3 and TRBJ2-5; 14 nucleotides line up with TRBD2. This TCR was recovered from a woman aged 18-29 years with Graves' hyperthyroidism. The DNA of the CDR3 is TGTGCCAGCAGAATGGGACTAGCGGGAGAAAAGACCCAGTACTTC. It specifies CASRMGLAGEKTQYF.